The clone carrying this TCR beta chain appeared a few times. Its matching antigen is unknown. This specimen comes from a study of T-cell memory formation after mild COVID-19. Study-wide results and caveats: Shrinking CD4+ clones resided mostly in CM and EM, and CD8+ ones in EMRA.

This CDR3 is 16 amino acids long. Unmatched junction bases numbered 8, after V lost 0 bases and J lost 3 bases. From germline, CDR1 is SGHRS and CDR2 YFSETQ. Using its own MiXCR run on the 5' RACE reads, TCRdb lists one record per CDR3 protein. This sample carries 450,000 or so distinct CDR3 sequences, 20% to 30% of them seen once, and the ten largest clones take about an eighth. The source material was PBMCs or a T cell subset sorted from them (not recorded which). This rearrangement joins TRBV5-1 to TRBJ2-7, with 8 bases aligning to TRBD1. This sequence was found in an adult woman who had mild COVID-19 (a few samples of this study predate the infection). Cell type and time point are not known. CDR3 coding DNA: TGCGCCAGCAGCTTGGCGGCAGGGGGCGGTTACTACGAGCAGTACTTC. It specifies CASSLAAGGGYYEQYF.